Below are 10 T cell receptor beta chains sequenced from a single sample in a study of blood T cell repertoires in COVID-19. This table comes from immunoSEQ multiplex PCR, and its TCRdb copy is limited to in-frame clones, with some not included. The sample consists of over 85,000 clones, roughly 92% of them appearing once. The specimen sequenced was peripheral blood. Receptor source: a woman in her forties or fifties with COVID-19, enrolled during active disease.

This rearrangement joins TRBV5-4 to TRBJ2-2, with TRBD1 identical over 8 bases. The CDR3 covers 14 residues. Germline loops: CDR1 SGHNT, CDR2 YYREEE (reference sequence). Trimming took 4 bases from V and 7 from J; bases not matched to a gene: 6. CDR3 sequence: CASSPDRAIGELFF. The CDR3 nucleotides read TGTGCCAGCAGCCCGGACAGGGCGATCGGGGAGCTGTTTTTT.

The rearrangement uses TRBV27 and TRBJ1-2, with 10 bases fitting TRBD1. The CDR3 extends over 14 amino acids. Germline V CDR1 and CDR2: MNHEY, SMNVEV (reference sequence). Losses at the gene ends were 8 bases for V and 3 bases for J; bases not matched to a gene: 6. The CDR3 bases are TGTGCCAGCCGATCGGGACAGGGGCACTATGGCTACACCTTC. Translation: CASRSGQGHYGYTF.

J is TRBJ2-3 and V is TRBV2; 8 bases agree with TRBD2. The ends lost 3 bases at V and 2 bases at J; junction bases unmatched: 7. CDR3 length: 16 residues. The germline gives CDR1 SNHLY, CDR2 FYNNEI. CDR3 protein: CASSDVKRGNTDTQYF. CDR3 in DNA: TGTGCCAGCAGTGACGTAAAGCGGGGGAACACAGATACGCAGTATTTT.

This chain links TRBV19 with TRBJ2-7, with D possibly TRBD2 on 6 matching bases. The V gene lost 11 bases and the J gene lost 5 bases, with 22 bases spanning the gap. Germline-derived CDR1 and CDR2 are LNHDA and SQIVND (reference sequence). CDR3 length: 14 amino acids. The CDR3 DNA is TGTGCCCCCCAGGTTTGGGGGGAAGGGGACGAGCAGTACTTC. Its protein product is CAPQVWGEGDEQYF.

The CDR3 DNA reads TGTGCCAGCAGCTTGACAGGGTTGCTAAAAGAGACCCAGTACTTC. The encoded protein is CASSLTGLLKETQYF. The V call is TRBV5-4, the J call TRBJ2-5; tentative D call: TRBD1 (6 bases). From germline, CDR1 is SGHNT and CDR2 YYREEE (reference sequence). The V end was cut by 1 base, the J end by 3 bases, with 13 bases between. This CDR3 region has 15 residues.

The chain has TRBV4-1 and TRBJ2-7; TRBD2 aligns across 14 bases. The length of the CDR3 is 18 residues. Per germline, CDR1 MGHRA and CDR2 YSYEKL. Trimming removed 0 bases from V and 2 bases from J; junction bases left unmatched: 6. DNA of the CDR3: TGCGCCAGCAGCCAAGAGACTAGCGGGGGGGCTCAGACCTACGAGCAGTACTTC. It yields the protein CASSQETSGGAQTYEQYF.

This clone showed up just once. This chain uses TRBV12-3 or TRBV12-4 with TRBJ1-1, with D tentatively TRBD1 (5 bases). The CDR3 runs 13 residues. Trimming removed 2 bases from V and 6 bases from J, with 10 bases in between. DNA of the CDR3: TGTGCCAGCAGTTTACGCAGGGATTCTGAAGCTTTCTTT. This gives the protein CASSLRRDSEAFF.

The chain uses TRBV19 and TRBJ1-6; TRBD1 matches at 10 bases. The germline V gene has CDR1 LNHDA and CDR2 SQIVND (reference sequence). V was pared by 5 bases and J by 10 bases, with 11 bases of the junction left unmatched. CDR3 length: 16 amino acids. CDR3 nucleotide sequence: TGTGCCAGTAGTGTAAATACGGGACAGGGGAACTCACCCCTCCACTTT. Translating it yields CASSVNTGQGNSPLHF.

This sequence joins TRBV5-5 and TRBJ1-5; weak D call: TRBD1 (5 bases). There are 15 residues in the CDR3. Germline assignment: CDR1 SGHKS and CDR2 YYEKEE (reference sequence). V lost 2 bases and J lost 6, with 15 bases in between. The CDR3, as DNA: TGTGCCAGCAGCTTATGGATAGGGGATGGTCAGCCCCAGCATTTT. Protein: CASSLWIGDGQPQHF.

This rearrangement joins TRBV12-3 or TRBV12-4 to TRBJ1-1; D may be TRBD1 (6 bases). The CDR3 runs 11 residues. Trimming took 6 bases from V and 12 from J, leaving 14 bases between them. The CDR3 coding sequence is TGTGCCAGCAGAGCACAGGGTCGACCTTTCTTT. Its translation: CASRAQGRPFF.